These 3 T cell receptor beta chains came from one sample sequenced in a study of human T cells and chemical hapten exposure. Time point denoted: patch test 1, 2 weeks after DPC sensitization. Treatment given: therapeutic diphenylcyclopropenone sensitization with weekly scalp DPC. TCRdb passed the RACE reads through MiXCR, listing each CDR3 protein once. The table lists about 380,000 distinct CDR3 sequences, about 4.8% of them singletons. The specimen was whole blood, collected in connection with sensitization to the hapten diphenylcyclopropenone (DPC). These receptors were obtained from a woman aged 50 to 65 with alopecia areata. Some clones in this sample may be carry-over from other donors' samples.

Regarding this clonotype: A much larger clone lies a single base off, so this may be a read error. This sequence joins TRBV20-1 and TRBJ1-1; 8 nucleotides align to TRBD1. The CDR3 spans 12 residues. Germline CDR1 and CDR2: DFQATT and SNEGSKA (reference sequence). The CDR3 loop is CNYDRGGTEAFF. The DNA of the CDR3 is TGCAATTACGACAGGGGAGGTACTGAAGCTTTCTTT.

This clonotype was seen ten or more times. The CDR3 DNA is TGCGCCAGCAGCTCTAAACAGGGGGCCCCCACCAACACTGAAGCTTTCTTT. Translation: CASSSKQGAPTNTEAFF. The chain combines TRBV5-1 with TRBJ1-1; 9 bases line up with TRBD1. The CDR3 has 17 amino acids. Germline V lookup: CDR1 SGHRS, CDR2 YFSETQ. Trimming at V came to 3 bases and at J to 2 bases, leaving 11 bases not matched to a gene.

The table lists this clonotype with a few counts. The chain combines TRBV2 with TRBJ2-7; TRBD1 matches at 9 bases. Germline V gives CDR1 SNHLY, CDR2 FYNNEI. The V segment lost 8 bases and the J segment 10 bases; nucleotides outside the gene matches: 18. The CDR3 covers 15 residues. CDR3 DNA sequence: TGTGCCAGCGGGACCCACCCGGGACAGGGATTCGGTCAGTACTTC. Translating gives CASGTHPGQGFGQYF.